The 21 T cell receptor beta chains given below trace back to one sample, sequenced in a study of blood T cell repertoires in COVID-19. The table came from immunoSEQ multiplex PCR; TCRdb's copy has only in-frame clones and leaves some out. The repertoire holds around 120,000 clones, with around 88% as singletons. Sequenced input: peripheral blood. All receptors come from a woman aged 50 to 65 with active or convalescent COVID-19.

V gene TRBV27 combines with J gene TRBJ2-1; 10 bases fit TRBD2. In germline, CDR1 is MNHEY, CDR2 SMNVEV (reference sequence). V lost 4 bases, J lost 4 bases, and 7 bases stayed unmatched. The CDR3 spans 16 residues. CDR3 DNA sequence: TGTGCCAGCAGTTCACTAGCGGGACCGAGATACAATGAGCAGTTCTTC. Its translation is CASSSLAGPRYNEQFF.

This sequence joins TRBV5-1 and TRBJ2-5, with 15 nucleotides matching TRBD2. Germline values: CDR1 SGHRS, CDR2 YFSETQ. The V and J ends lost 3 bases and 5 bases, in that order; junction bases with no gene match: 5. This CDR3 contains 16 residues. CDR3 region: CASSWGLAGGWETQYF. CDR3 nucleotides: TGCGCCAGCAGCTGGGGACTAGCGGGAGGCTGGGAGACCCAGTACTTC.

On this clone: This likely comes from a read error, as the CDR3 has no conserved phenylalanine or tryptophan at its end. It is unclear where the CDR3 begins or ends on the DNA, so no DNA is shown, and the CDR3 is as TCRdb lists it. V gene TRBV6-4 combines with J gene TRBJ1-5. Counting both end residues, the CDR3 totals 10 amino acids. Germline CDR1 reads MRHNA; CDR2 reads SNTAGT. The CDR3: CAKMTASSEG.

The chain links TRBV29-1 to TRBJ1-2, with TRBD1 identical over 8 bases. Germline-derived CDR1 and CDR2 are SQVTM and ANQGSEA. There are 13 residues in the CDR3. V gave up 4 bases and J gave up 5 bases; unmatched junction bases: 6. For the CDR3, the DNA is TGCAGCGTTGGTGAACAGGGGGTTTATGGCTACACCTTC. Encoded protein: CSVGEQGVYGYTF.

The chain couples TRBV19 to TRBJ2-6; no reliable D call. This CDR3 contains 14 residues. Germline V gene lookup returns CDR1 LNHDA and CDR2 SQIVND (reference sequence). With 3 bases removed from V and 0 bases from J, the gap between germline ends came to 3 bases. CDR3 in DNA: TGTGCCAGTAGTATCGTCTCTGGGGCCAACGTCCTGACTTTC. Translating gives CASSIVSGANVLTF. The whole variable domain, filled in from reference TRBV19 and TRBJ2-6, reads DGGITQSPKYLFRKEGQNVTLSCEQNLNHDAMYWYRQDPGQGLRLIYYSQIVNDFQKGDIAEGYSVSREKKESFPLTVTSAQKNPTAFYLCASSIVSGANVLTFGAGSRLTVL.

The chain employs TRBV30 and TRBJ1-1; D uncertain. The CDR3 has 12 amino acids. V shed 3 bases and J shed 4 bases, with 9 bases lying between them. Per the germline V gene, CDR1 is GTSNPN and CDR2 is SVGIG (reference sequence). CDR3 region: CAWSLGITEAFF. The CDR3 coding sequence is TGTGCCTGGAGCCTCGGGATCACTGAAGCTTTCTTT.

The rearrangement uses TRBV3-1 (or the pseudogene TRBV3-2) and TRBJ2-1, with D unresolved. Trimming stripped 4 bases from V and 4 bases from J, with 2 bases between. This CDR3 has 11 residues. Germline V gene sequence: CDR1 LGHDT, CDR2 YNNKEL (reference sequence). Here the CDR3 reads CASSLYNEQFF. Here the CDR3 DNA reads TGTGCCAGCAGCCTATACAATGAGCAGTTCTTC.

The V and J genes are TRBV18 and TRBJ2-2, with 8 bases identical to TRBD2. Germline V lookup: CDR1 KGHSH, CDR2 LQKENI. This CDR3 spans 16 amino acids. V lost 5 bases to trimming and J lost 2 bases; unmatched junction nucleotides: 7. The DNA of the CDR3 is TGTGCCAGCTCAGCTGTCGGGACTAGTAACACCGGGGAGCTGTTTTTT. It is translated as CASSAVGTSNTGELFF. The complete variable domain, with remaining parts taken from reference TRBV18 and TRBJ2-2, reads NAGVMQNPRHLVRRRGQEARLRCSPMKGHSHVYWYRQLPEEGLKFMVYLQKENIIDESGMPKERFSAEFPKEGPSILRIQQVVRGDSAAYFCASSAVGTSNTGELFFGEGSRLTVL.

The chain uses TRBV3-1 (or the pseudogene TRBV3-2) and TRBJ2-5; TRBD1 matches at 11 bases. This CDR3 region has 17 residues. V dropped 4 bases and J dropped 1; count of bases not matched to a gene: 8. Germline CDR1 is LGHDT and CDR2 is YNNKEL (reference sequence). The CDR3 loop reads CASSRGTGQGGQETQYF. Here the CDR3 DNA reads TGTGCCAGCAGCCGTGGGACGGGACAGGGGGGCCAAGAGACCCAGTACTTC.

This chain links TRBV6-1 with TRBJ1-6, with D unclear. CDR1 and CDR2 (germline): MNHNS, SASEGT. The CDR3 is 18 amino acids. Trimming removed 0 bases from V and 0 bases from J, with 12 bases in between. CDR3 sequence: CASSEAAAAHSYNSPLHF. The DNA for the CDR3 is TGTGCCAGCAGTGAAGCGGCCGCTGCACACTCCTATAATTCACCCCTCCACTTT.

V gene TRBV25-1 combines with J gene TRBJ2-1, with 7 bases lining up with TRBD1. V shed 8 bases and J 6 bases; nucleotides not matched to a gene: 19. Germline lookup yields CDR1 MGHDK and CDR2 SYGVNS. The CDR3 is 17 residues long. CDR3 DNA sequence: TGTGCCAGCTCTCTTCTCTATAGACAGGGAGAGGGCAATGAGCAGTTCTTC. Translation: CASSLLYRQGEGNEQFF.

The J gene is TRBJ2-3, the V gene TRBV7-2; TRBD2 agrees at 7 bases. The CDR3 sequence is 15 residues long. Per germline, CDR1 SGHTA and CDR2 FQGNSA. The trim removed 3 bases at V and 0 bases at J, leaving 3 bases unmatched. The CDR3 loop reads CASSFRGVSTDTQYF. CDR3 bases: TGTGCCAGCAGCTTTCGGGGGGTTAGCACAGATACGCAGTATTTT.

The V gene is TRBV20-1, the J gene TRBJ2-5, with TRBD1 as a possible D gene (6 bases). V gave up 6 bases and J gave up 1 base, with 6 bases separating them. CDR1 is DFQATT, CDR2 SNEGSKA, per germline (reference sequence). The CDR3 runs 11 residues. CDR3 amino acids: CSADSQETQYF. CDR3 bases: TGCAGTGCGGACAGCCAAGAGACCCAGTACTTC.

The chain is built from TRBV21-1 and TRBJ2-7; TRBD2, the D gene given by the table, was not confirmed from the DNA. TRBV21-1 corresponds to a pseudogene. The CDR3 extends over 16 amino acids. The CDR3 nucleotides read TGTGCCAGCAGCAAGAAGCGGCCCGTCCTCTCCTACGAGCAGTACTTC. The encoded protein is CASSKKRPVLSYEQYF.

The V gene is TRBV7-9, the J gene TRBJ2-7; TRBD1 matches 11 bases. V shed 5 bases, J shed 3 bases, and the junction held 6 bases outside the gene matches. The CDR3 extends over 15 amino acids. Germline-derived CDR1 and CDR2 are SEHNR and FQNEAQ (reference sequence). The CDR3 reads CASSTTGTGGYEQYF. The CDR3 DNA reads as TGTGCCAGCAGCACGACCGGGACAGGGGGCTACGAGCAGTACTTC. Combining the CDR3 with reference TRBV7-9 and TRBJ2-7 gives the whole variable domain DTGVSQNPRHKITKRGQNVTFRCDPISEHNRLYWYRQTLGQGPEFLTYFQNEAQLEKSRLLSDRFSAERPKGSFSTLEIQRTEQGDSAMYLCASSTTGTGGYEQYFGPGTRLTVT.

The J gene is TRBJ2-3, the V gene TRBV21-1; whether TRBD2, the table's D call, matches the DNA was not checked. TRBV21-1 is termed a pseudogene. This CDR3 spans 18 amino acids. Here the CDR3 reads CASSRTGTSGRGTDTQYF. Written as DNA, the CDR3 is TGTGCCAGCTCTAGAACCGGGACTAGCGGGAGAGGGACAGATACGCAGTATTTT.

This chain joins TRBV2 and TRBJ2-7, with D uncertain. This CDR3 is 12 amino acids long. The germline V gene has CDR1 SNHLY and CDR2 FYNNEI. Trimming removed 8 bases from V and 2 bases from J, with 10 bases in between. The CDR3: CASHELPYEQYF. CDR3 nucleotides: TGTGCCAGCCACGAGTTGCCCTACGAGCAGTACTTC. The entire variable domain, with the rest obtained from reference TRBV2 and TRBJ2-7, is as follows: EPEVTQTPSHQVTQMGQEVILRCVPISNHLYFYWYRQILGQKVEFLVSFYNNEISEKSEIFDDQFSVERPDGSNFTLKIRSTKLEDSAMYFCASHELPYEQYFGPGTRLTVT.

J is TRBJ1-5 and V is TRBV19; D call uncertain. The CDR3 has 14 residues. Germline V gives CDR1 LNHDA, CDR2 SQIVND (reference sequence). The ends were cut back, 3 bases at V and 0 bases at J, with 6 bases in the middle. CDR3 sequence (DNA): TGTGCCAGTAGTATCACAGATAGCAATCAGCCCCAGCATTTT. Protein product: CASSITDSNQPQHF.

The chain has TRBV20-1 and TRBJ2-3; 8 bases line up with TRBD2. V was pared by 3 bases and J by 0 bases, with 11 bases of the junction left unmatched. Per germline, CDR1 DFQATT and CDR2 SNEGSKA (reference sequence). This CDR3 is 17 amino acids long. CDR3 DNA sequence: TGCAGTGCTAGTTCCAGCGGGGGAGACACCAGCACAGATACGCAGTATTTT. Translating gives CSASSSGGDTSTDTQYF.

The V call is TRBV10-3, the J call TRBJ2-1; TRBD2 matches 7 bases. Germline V gene lookup returns CDR1 ENHRY and CDR2 SYGVKD. This CDR3 region has 16 residues. V lost 0 bases, J lost 4 bases, and 6 bases stayed unmatched. The CDR3 protein is CAISESMAGEYNEQFF. CDR3 sequence (DNA): TGTGCCATCAGTGAGTCGATGGCGGGAGAGTACAATGAGCAGTTCTTC.

The chain employs TRBV25-1 and TRBJ1-2, with 9 bases identical to TRBD1. CDR1 MGHDK and CDR2 SYGVNS come from the germline V gene. V was pared by 3 bases and J by 6 bases, with 5 bases of the junction left unmatched. This CDR3 is 14 amino acids long. For the CDR3, the DNA is TGTGCCAGCAGTGACTCGGGACAGGGAGATGGCTACACCTTC. It specifies CASSDSGQGDGYTF.